This TCR beta chain was identified in a study of OX40 agonist ivuxolimab in advanced cancers. As for the study in general: Of mixed ages from about 23 to 79 and averaging 60 years, the group was around 78% male. Eligibility admitted prior anti-PD-1, anti-PD-L1 or anti-CTLA-4 therapy; about 40% had some. Points from the study as a whole: The antigens recognized by the expanded peripheral T cells, that is their antigen specificity, were not determined. Clonal expansion was among the lowest in partial responders at 0.1-3.0 mg/kg, especially CD8+.

This table comes from immunoSEQ multiplex PCR, and its TCRdb copy is limited to in-frame clones, with some not included. Of 60,000 to 70,000 clones listed, under 85% are singletons. This clone has just a few counts. Its antigen is not known. This CDR3 region has 12 residues. Trimming cost V 7 bases and J 0 bases, with 6 bases left between them. The germline V gene encodes CDR1 LNHDA and CDR2 SQIVND (reference sequence). V gene TRBV19 combines with J gene TRBJ1-1; D unresolved. The source of this sequence is an adult with an advanced solid tumor such as melanoma, head and neck, liver or kidney cancer. Source: CD4+ or CD8+ T cells sorted from blood, taken in a trial of the OX40 agonist ivuxolimab. CDR3 loop: CASTRMNTEAFF. The DNA of the CDR3 is TGTGCCAGTACACGGATGAACACTGAAGCTTTCTTT.